This TCR beta chain comes out of a study of CD8 T cells in Susac syndrome. CDR3 length equals 15 residues. Looked up from germline, CDR1 is LNHDA and CDR2 is SQIVND (reference sequence). After removal of 6 bases from V and 7 bases from J, the junction contained 6 bases not matched to a gene. CD8+ and CD4+ T cells from blood underwent TCR beta sequencing, which was carried out in a high-throughput format. Multiple sclerosis controls were treatment-naive patients with stable or active relapsing-remitting disease. RNA in amounts of roughly 0.45 to 1 ug was reverse transcribed with random hexamers. One entry per CDR3 protein, called by TCRdb with MiXCR from the immunoSEQ multiplex PCR reads. Among 300,000 to 350,000 distinct CDR3 sequences, approximately 90% were seen once, and the ten largest hold approximately 0.065%.

Sequenced material: CD4+ T cells from PBMCs. The receptor was derived from a human donor with multiple sclerosis. The chain is built from TRBV19 and TRBJ1-4; 12 positions agree with TRBD1. The CDR3 bases are TGTGCCAGTAGAACGGGACAGGGGGCCTTTGAAAAACTGTTTTTT. This sequence encodes CASRTGQGAFEKLFF.